Listed below are T cell receptor beta chains from one sample, sequenced in a study of beta chain features in type 1 diabetes. The table came from immunoSEQ multiplex PCR; TCRdb's copy has only in-frame clones and leaves some out. The sample lists 200,000 to 300,000 clones, about a fifth seen once, with approximately 0.029% in the top ten. Input material: naive CD4+ T cells from blood. The receptor set was obtained from a middle-aged woman with type 1 diabetes. The conserved cysteine and the conserved F or W are not part of the CDR3 here.

v_call: TRBV29-1; j_call: TRBJ2-5; cdr3_aa: SVGDGGIQETQY
v_call: TRBV6-5; j_call: TRBJ1-4; cdr3_aa: ASSYSRGTGGEKLF
v_call: TRBV9; j_call: TRBJ2-3; cdr3_aa: ASSLAGAVTDTQY
v_call: TRBV6-6; j_call: TRBJ2-1; cdr3_aa: ASTAVYEQF
v_call: TRBV9; j_call: TRBJ1-2; cdr3_aa: ASSVGSRSDYGYT
v_call: TRBV30; j_call: TRBJ1-5; cdr3_aa: AWSGREDQPQH
v_call: TRBV29-1; j_call: TRBJ1-5; cdr3_aa: SVEGAGGPDQPQH
v_call: TRBV9; j_call: TRBJ2-1; cdr3_aa: ASSSSIGGSAANEQF
v_call: TRBV21-1; j_call: TRBJ1-5; cdr3_aa: ASRRQVNQPQH
v_call: TRBV7-2; j_call: TRBJ2-6; cdr3_aa: ASSFQGVAGANVLT
v_call: TRBV5-1; j_call: TRBJ1-2; cdr3_aa: ASSSGQGGGYT
v_call: TRBV30; j_call: TRBJ2-2; cdr3_aa: AWREGVSGELF
v_call: TRBV15; j_call: TRBJ2-5; cdr3_aa: ATSRAGDKETQY
v_call: TRBV7-2; j_call: TRBJ1-6; cdr3_aa: ASSLTTGTGSH
v_call: TRBV18; j_call: TRBJ1-1; cdr3_aa: ASSPLAGEAF
v_call: TRBV9; j_call: TRBJ1-1; cdr3_aa: ASSPLGGGRNTEAF
v_call: TRBV28; j_call: TRBJ2-7; cdr3_aa: ASSTGTPYEQY
v_call: TRBV28; j_call: TRBJ1-4; cdr3_aa: ASSLRRANEKLF
v_call: TRBV5-4; j_call: TRBJ1-5; cdr3_aa: ASSLEQKDQPQH
v_call: TRBV4-1; j_call: TRBJ2-3; cdr3_aa: ASSRSAGTGFTDTQY
v_call: TRBV25-1; j_call: TRBJ1-6; cdr3_aa: ASSESRYSPLH
v_call: TRBV7-2; j_call: TRBJ2-1; cdr3_aa: ASSEGPAGLGQF
v_call: TRBV7-9; j_call: TRBJ2-1; cdr3_aa: ASSQGTGNNEQF
v_call: TRBV4-1; j_call: TRBJ2-3; cdr3_aa: ASSQDRTFSSTDTQY
v_call: TRBV7-3; j_call: TRBJ2-1; cdr3_aa: ASSLRRGTSEYNEQF
v_call: TRBV28; j_call: TRBJ2-1; cdr3_aa: ASLTSGGNNEQF
v_call: TRBV28; j_call: TRBJ1-2; cdr3_aa: ASSLGSDYGYT
v_call: TRBV7-2; j_call: TRBJ2-5; cdr3_aa: ASSPGGRRGETQY
v_call: TRBV11-2; j_call: TRBJ2-7; cdr3_aa: ASSVGPSEQY
v_call: TRBV30; j_call: TRBJ2-2; cdr3_aa: AWSGQTGSGTGKSNTGELF
v_call: TRBV7-2; j_call: TRBJ2-3; cdr3_aa: ASSPFTDTQY
v_call: TRBV9; j_call: TRBJ1-2; cdr3_aa: ASSVIGGPGGYT
v_call: TRBV6-5; j_call: TRBJ2-7; cdr3_aa: ASSPQEGHEQY
v_call: TRBV5-1; j_call: TRBJ1-6; cdr3_aa: ASSLEGTGVNSPLH
v_call: TRBV28; j_call: TRBJ1-5; cdr3_aa: ASSDTGTNKPQH
v_call: TRBV5-1; j_call: TRBJ2-7; cdr3_aa: ASSDASGGLYEQY
v_call: TRBV15; j_call: TRBJ1-5; cdr3_aa: ATSRNPVDRNQPQH
v_call: TRBV7-2; j_call: TRBJ1-1; cdr3_aa: ASRAQRDTEAF
v_call: TRBV9; j_call: TRBJ2-7; cdr3_aa: ASSVSQVVHEQY
v_call: TRBV7-6; j_call: TRBJ2-5; cdr3_aa: ASSWSEQETQY
v_call: TRBV28; j_call: TRBJ1-5; cdr3_aa: ASSPGGRPQH
v_call: TRBV7-2; j_call: TRBJ2-3; cdr3_aa: ASSTGADTQY
v_call: TRBV7-2; j_call: TRBJ1-2; cdr3_aa: ASAGGSVRYGYT